This TCR beta chain emerged from a study of identical twins. Only healthy Caucasians were enrolled as donors. The ends lost 4 bases at V and 1 base at J; junction bases unmatched: 2. The germline CDR1 and CDR2 sequences are SGHRS and YFSETQ. The CDR3 is 13 residues long. The table lists this clonotype with a few counts. TCRdb analysed the 5' RACE reads with MiXCR anew, one entry per CDR3 protein. The table has about 690,000 distinct CDR3 sequences, approximately 21% seen once. These data were also reused for a study on T cells expressing NK-cell markers.

Material for sequencing was PBMCs. V is TRBV5-1 and J is TRBJ2-7, with TRBD2 matching 7 bases. This sequence originates from a woman between 18 and 30 years old in good health. CDR3 amino acids: CASSGGGSYEQYF. CDR3 bases: TGCGCCAGCAGCGGGGGGGGGTCCTACGAGCAGTACTTC.